The 12 T cell receptor beta chains below were found in one sample sequenced in a study of cytomegalovirus exposure and HLA in healthy donors. The study ran its PCR with 60 Vbeta and 13 Jbeta primers. Sequencing was performed with immunoSEQ multiplex PCR; in TCRdb, only in-frame clones are kept and a portion is missing. Found here are 99,000 or so clones, 60% to 85% of them singletons; the top ten hold approximately 5.1%. Material for sequencing was PBMCs. Every receptor here comes from a male donor in good health and CMV-seronegative.

The chain couples TRBV7-2 to TRBJ1-3; D remains ambiguous. This CDR3 contains 12 residues. Trimming pared 3 bases from V and 4 bases from J, leaving 4 bases between. The germline gives CDR1 SGHTA, CDR2 FQGNSA. CDR3 DNA: TGTGCCAGCAGCTTCTCGGGAAACACCATATATTTT. The encoded protein is CASSFSGNTIYF.

The chain couples TRBV7-2 to TRBJ2-7, with D perhaps TRBD2 (6 bases). The CDR3 has 14 residues. V lost 5 bases, J lost 2 bases, and 13 bases lay in between. Germline V gene sequence: CDR1 SGHTA, CDR2 FQGNSA. DNA for the CDR3: TGTGCCAGCAGCACCCCACGGGGGACCTACGAGCAGTACTTC. As protein: CASSTPRGTYEQYF.

The chain has TRBV5-8 and TRBJ1-2; D uncertain. The V gene's germline CDR1 is SGHTS and CDR2 YDEGEE. The CDR3 consists of 15 residues. V dropped 0 bases and J dropped 5 bases, with 14 bases sitting between them. Here the CDR3 DNA reads TGTGCCAGCAGCTTGGCGGCGCAGGATGAATATGGCTACACCTTC. Translating it yields CASSLAAQDEYGYTF. The variable domain in full, with the rest retrieved from reference TRBV5-8 and TRBJ1-2, is EAGVTQSPTHLIKTRGQQATLRCSPISGHTSVYWYQQALGLGLQFLLWYDEGEERNRGNFPPRFSGRQFPNYSSELNVNALELEDSALYLCASSLAAQDEYGYTFGSGTRLTVV.

The chain carries TRBV18 and TRBJ1-5; 9 nucleotides agree with TRBD1. This CDR3 is built from 18 residues. CDR1 is KGHSH, CDR2 LQKENI, per germline. Trimming at V came to 2 bases and at J to 1 base, leaving 9 bases not matched to a gene. CDR3 in DNA: TGTGCCAGCTCACCAACCGGACAGGGGCCGGGAAGCAATCAGCCCCAGCATTTT. Protein sequence: CASSPTGQGPGSNQPQHF.

The sample holds one count of this clone. The chain couples TRBV11-2 to TRBJ1-5, with 12 bases identical to TRBD1. This CDR3 comprises 18 residues. Germline trimming cut 6 bases from V and 0 bases from J; bases unmatched to any gene: 9. The germline gives CDR1 SGHAT, CDR2 FQNNGV. CDR3 sequence: CASRSGTGGENSNQPQHF. CDR3 sequence (DNA): TGTGCCAGCAGGTCCGGGACAGGGGGCGAGAATAGCAATCAGCCCCAGCATTTT.

The chain recombines TRBV9 with TRBJ1-2; TRBD1 is a possible D gene (5 bases). The CDR3 loop spans 15 amino acids. Trimming removed 7 bases at V and 8 bases at J, with 24 bases between. CDR1 SGDLS and CDR2 YYNGEE come from the germline V gene. CDR3 sequence (DNA): TGTGCCAGCGGAGGGATTGGGACGGCCATCCCCGGCTACACCTTC. It codes for CASGGIGTAIPGYTF.

V gene TRBV5-8 combines with J gene TRBJ2-7, with 7 bases lining up with TRBD2. Looked up from germline, CDR1 is SGHTS and CDR2 is YDEGEE. This CDR3 has 13 residues. Trimming cost V 1 base and J 7 bases; bases outside gene matches: 5. The CDR3 reads CASSLRLGGEQYF. Written as DNA, the CDR3 is TGTGCCAGCAGCTTGAGGCTCGGGGGGGAGCAGTACTTC.

By proportion, this clone is medium-sized. The J gene is TRBJ2-7, the V gene TRBV13; 10 bases map to TRBD1. Germline V CDR1 and CDR2: PRHDT, FYEKMQ (reference sequence). V lost 8 bases and J lost 7; bases outside the gene matches: 11. This CDR3 is built from 14 residues. This CDR3 is CASGEGQGISEQYF. The DNA for the CDR3 is TGTGCCAGCGGCGAGGGACAGGGGATCTCTGAGCAGTACTTC.

The rearrangement joins TRBV7-9 to TRBJ2-2, with 7 bases identical to TRBD2. V shed 5 bases and J 2 bases; nucleotides not matched to a gene: 14. Per the germline V gene, CDR1 is SEHNR and CDR2 is FQNEAQ (reference sequence). The CDR3 spans 18 residues. The CDR3 loop is CASSPRRGSGYNTGELFF. The CDR3 DNA sequence: TGTGCCAGCAGCCCGCGGCGAGGTAGCGGGTATAACACCGGGGAGCTGTTTTTT.

The J gene is TRBJ2-7, the V gene TRBV29-1; 10 bases map to TRBD1. Trimming cost V 2 bases and J 3 bases; bases outside gene matches: 7. The CDR3 spans 15 residues. Germline CDR1 SQVTM, CDR2 ANQGSEA. DNA for the CDR3: TGCAGCGTTGAAACCCGGGACAGGGGAGACTACGAGCAGTACTTC. Translated, it gives CSVETRDRGDYEQYF.

The gene calls are TRBV29-1 and TRBJ1-2; 8 bases match TRBD1. Germline V gives CDR1 SQVTM, CDR2 ANQGSEA. V lost 4 bases, J lost 4 bases, and 8 bases stayed unmatched. This CDR3 is 14 amino acids long. The CDR3 sequence is CSVGGQAASYGYTF. The CDR3 nucleotides read TGCAGCGTTGGGGGACAGGCGGCTTCCTATGGCTACACCTTC.

V usage is TRBV11-3 and J usage is TRBJ1-1; no clear D gene. In germline, CDR1 is SGHNT, CDR2 YENEEA. The CDR3 consists of 14 residues. Trimming pared 5 bases from V and 0 bases from J, leaving 10 bases between. The CDR3 DNA follows: TGTGCCAGCAGCATCGGAGCCCTGAACACTGAAGCTTTCTTT. This gives the protein CASSIGALNTEAFF.